This T cell receptor (beta chain) was recorded in a study of T cell repertoires in cytomegalovirus infection (dated by TCRdb to 2018 to 2020). About the investigation overall: Recently identified HLA-C-restricted CMV epitopes, whose presentation resists viral immunomodulation, were targeted by peptide stimulations together with well-studied HLA-B-restricted epitopes. The HLA type of each donor mattered for the analysis, because public TCR beta signatures pointed to carriage of CMV infection along with the matching HLA type. Study-wide conclusions, independent of this receptor: The ex vivo response was dominated by HLA-C-restricted CMV-specific TCR beta clonotypes, which also provided the single most frequent clonotype in two of eight donors. In both this cohort and an independent roughly 350-donor cohort, the cumulative frequency of public TCR beta family members distinguished carriers of CMV infection plus the relevant HLA type.

A word on this clonotype: No antigen is known for it. Per-nucleotide qualities are absent, and no much larger clonotype sits a single base away.

Sequencing was carried out with an Illumina HiSeq 1500. In-frame beta chains were kept once TCRdb had trimmed the public reads at Q25 with fastp and called clones with MiXCR. For every CDR3 protein sequence, its rows merge into one entry that carries the most common genes and DNA. This sample gives 450,000 to 550,000 distinct CDR3 sequences in total; roughly 42% of them show up just once. The ten largest clones take up around two fifths of the sample. The CDR3 goes from the cysteine to the phenylalanine over 16 residues. CDR3 DNA is the only sequence kept; it has 48 bases, read in frame from the first base. Via the germline V gene, CDR1 is MGHRA and CDR2 YSYEKL. The germline ends are 17 bases apart after V is trimmed by 1 base and J by 10 bases. The treatment or condition label on this specimen signifies: in vitro stimulation with specific CMV peptide epitopes to enrich CMV-specific T cells.

The clonotype comes from a human donor in good health (CMV status not recorded). Some clones in this sample may be carry-over from other donors' samples. The chain is made from TRBV4-1 and TRBJ1-6; the D gene is not confidently resolved. Sample: cultured PBMCs, taken from culture after CMV antigen stimulation. The sequenced DNA: TGCGCCAGCAGCCAAGCGAGATTGGTCGAGGGATCACCCCTCCACTTT. Its coded protein is CASSQARLVEGSPLHF.